The rows below give T cell receptor beta chains drawn from one sample of a study of blood T cell repertoires in COVID-19. Assay used: immunoSEQ multiplex PCR; TCRdb lists only in-frame clones, some missing. Of approximately 500,000 clones listed, 85% to 90% are singletons. The sequenced sample was peripheral blood. The receptors derive from a woman aged 50 to 60 with COVID-19, enrolled during active disease. CDR3s include the opening cysteine and the closing phenylalanine or tryptophan. A D gene is named only where the DNA matches it firmly. A row's size may be missing; if present it is once, few, many or a size class.

14,TRBJ2-3,-,-,TRBV5-1,TGCGCCAGCAGCTTGGGGACGGGGACAGATACGCAGTATTTT,CASSLGTGTDTQYF
15,TRBJ2-7,-,once,TRBV5-5,TGTGCCAGCAGCTCCCAACCAGGACATACCTACGAGCAGTACTTC,CASSSQPGHTYEQYF
18,TRBJ1-2,-,-,TRBV5-4,TGTGCCAGCAGCTTATATAAGGGGCAGGGTAAAATCGGCTATGGCTACACCTTC,CASSLYKGQGKIGYGYTF
15,TRBJ1-5,TRBD1,-,TRBV19,TGTGCCAGTAGTTGGGGGACAGGGGGCGGTCAGCCCCAGCATTTT,CASSWGTGGGQPQHF
12,TRBJ1-2,TRBD1,-,TRBV19,TGTGCCAGTAATCAGGGGGCGCGGGGCTACACCTTC,CASNQGARGYTF
17,TRBJ2-3,TRBD1,-,TRBV27,TGTGCCAGCAGTTCAATTTGGGGGACAGGGTTCACAGATACGCAGTATTTT,CASSSIWGTGFTDTQYF
16,TRBJ2-7,-,-,TRBV29-1,TGCAGCGTTGAAGCCGCCGGGGAGAGGGCAGGCTACGAGCAGTACTTC,CSVEAAGERAGYEQYF
14,TRBJ1-1,-,-,TRBV3-1/TRBV3-2,TGTGCCAGCAGCCCTGGGAGCCGGGCAATTGAAGCTTTCTTT,CASSPGSRAIEAFF
17,TRBJ2-7,TRBD1,-,TRBV10-3,TGTGCCATCAAGGCGGGTACCAGGACAGGGACCTCCTACGAGCAGTACTTC,CAIKAGTRTGTSYEQYF
13,TRBJ1-2,TRBD1,-,TRBV28,TGTGCCAGCAGTTCAGGGGGCGGTTATGGCTACACCTTC,CASSSGGGYGYTF
15,TRBJ1-5,TRBD1,-,TRBV4-1,TGCGCCAGCAGCCGACAAGGACAGGATAATCAGCCCCAGCATTTT,CASSRQGQDNQPQHF
16,TRBJ2-2,TRBD1,-,TRBV6-2/TRBV6-3,TGTGCCAGCAGTGTTTTGGGACAGGTGAACACCGGGGAGCTGTTTTTT,CASSVLGQVNTGELFF
16,TRBJ1-1,TRBD1,-,TRBV18,TGTGCCAGCTTGCAGAAGACAGGGAGTCCGAGCACTGAAGCTTTCTTT,CASLQKTGSPSTEAFF
16,TRBJ2-2,TRBD2,-,TRBV7-3,TGTGCCAGCAGCTTAACGGCGGGGGGTCTCCCCGGGGAGCTGTTTTTT,CASSLTAGGLPGELFF
13,TRBJ1-4,-,-,TRBV5-1,TGCGCCAGCTACAAGGGGCCGAATGAAAAACTGTTTTTT,CASYKGPNEKLFF
17,TRBJ2-1,TRBD2,-,TRBV19,TGTGCCAGTAGGAGAAGACTAGCGGGGGTCCTGGGAAATGAGCAGTTCTTC,CASRRRLAGVLGNEQFF
17,TRBJ2-7,-,-,TRBV28,TGTGCCAGCAGTTCCACCCTACGTTTTAGTAGCTCCTACGAGCAGTACTTC,CASSSTLRFSSSYEQYF
13,TRBJ1-1,-,-,TRBV7-8,TGTGCCAGCAGCTCCCAGCCGCGGACTGAAGCTTTCTTT,CASSSQPRTEAFF
16,TRBJ1-1,-,-,TRBV5-1,TGCGCCAGCAGCTTGGAAGGACAGTCAACCAACACTGAAGCTTTCTTT,CASSLEGQSTNTEAFF
18,TRBJ2-3,TRBD2,once,TRBV15,TGTGCCACCAGCAGAGACCTTTTAGGGACTAGCGTCCCAGATACGCAGTATTTT,CATSRDLLGTSVPDTQYF
18,TRBJ2-4,-,-,TRBV27,TGTGCCAGCAGCCCCCCCGGGAAGAGGGGGTCTACCAAAAACATTCAGTACTTC,CASSPPGKRGSTKNIQYF
17,TRBJ1-6,-,-,TRBV15,TGTGCCACCAGCAGAGACCGGCCGGGACTTTCACTTTCACCCCTCCACTTT,CATSRDRPGLSLSPLHF
15,TRBJ2-3,TRBD2,-,TRBV5-1,TGCGCCAGCAGCTTGGCTAGCGGGGTAGCAGATACGCAGTATTTT,CASSLASGVADTQYF
17,TRBJ1-4,TRBD1,-,TRBV27,TGTGCCAGCAGTCCGCGGGGACAGTTGTCAACTAATGAAAAACTGTTTTTT,CASSPRGQLSTNEKLFF
16,TRBJ1-2,-,-,TRBV7-9,TGTGCCAGCAGTTTTCCTGGCGGGGTAGGGATCTATGGCTACACCTTC,CASSFPGGVGIYGYTF
16,TRBJ1-2,TRBD1,-,TRBV4-1,TGCGCCAGCAGCCATGTTCCGGGACAGGGTAACTATGGCTACACCTTC,CASSHVPGQGNYGYTF
14,TRBJ2-3,-,-,TRBV19,TGTGCCAGTAGTCTGGACAGACTCACAGATACGCAGTATTTT,CASSLDRLTDTQYF
13,TRBJ1-3,TRBD1,-,TRBV10-1,TGCGCCAGCAGTGAGTCGGGACAGGGGACCATATATTTT,CASSESGQGTIYF
13,TRBJ1-2,TRBD1,once,TRBV7-2,TGTGCCAGCAGCTACACAGGGGGCTATGGCTACACCTTC,CASSYTGGYGYTF
12,TRBJ2-7,TRBD1,-,TRBV12-3/TRBV12-4,TGTGCCAGCAGTTCCGACAGGGTGGATCAGTACTTC,CASSSDRVDQYF
16,TRBJ2-1,-,-,TRBV3-1/TRBV3-2,TGTGCCAGCAGCCAAGGGGGCCAGGGGACCTACAATGAGCAGTTCTTC,CASSQGGQGTYNEQFF
14,TRBJ2-7,TRBD1,once,TRBV6-1,TGTGCCAGCAGTGAAATCGGACAGGGGTACGAGCAGTACTTC,CASSEIGQGYEQYF
16,TRBJ1-5,-,-,TRBV28,TGTGCCAGCAGTCACGCCCAGGGGACCAGCAATCAGCCCCAGCATTTT,CASSHAQGTSNQPQHF
13,TRBJ1-2,TRBD1,once,TRBV12-3/TRBV12-4,TGTGCCAGCAGTGCCGGGACAGCCTATGGCTACACCTTC,CASSAGTAYGYTF
15,TRBJ1-4,-,-,TRBV27,TGTGCCAGCACCACCATAGGGGCAACTAATGAAAAACTGTTTTTT,CASTTIGATNEKLFF
15,TRBJ1-4,TRBD1,-,TRBV24-1,TGTGCCACCAGTGACCACAGGGGGAATAATGAAAAACTGTTTTTT,CATSDHRGNNEKLFF
12,TRBJ1-5,-,-,TRBV2,TGTGCCAGCGTCGGAGAAACGGGGCCCCAGCATTTT,CASVGETGPQHF
12,TRBJ1-1,-,once,TRBV12-3/TRBV12-4,TGTGCCAGCACCCAAGGGAGCACTGAAGCTTTCTTT,CASTQGSTEAFF
16,TRBJ1-1,-,-,TRBV15,TGTGCCACCAGCGGATGGGACACCACCGAGAGCACTGAAGCTTTCTTT,CATSGWDTTESTEAFF
15,TRBJ2-7,TRBD2,-,TRBV3-1/TRBV3-2,TGTGCCAGCAGCCAAGATCTGACTAGCGGAAACGAGCAGTACTTC,CASSQDLTSGNEQYF
15,TRBJ2-2,TRBD1,-,TRBV19,TGTGCCAGTAGTATCAAGGGGGCGGGCACCGGGGAGCTGTTTTTT,CASSIKGAGTGELFF
14,TRBJ1-1,-,-,TRBV7-9,TGTGCCAGCAGCTTGGGACTCCCTGGGACTGAAGCTTTCTTT,CASSLGLPGTEAFF
14,TRBJ2-7,TRBD1,-,TRBV3-1/TRBV3-2,TGTGCCAGCAGAGATACCGGGACAGGCAACGAGCAGTACTTC,CASRDTGTGNEQYF
15,TRBJ2-5,TRBD2,-,TRBV4-2,TGTGCCAGCAGCCAAGCCGGGGGGGAGAGAGAGACCCAGTACTTC,CASSQAGGERETQYF
13,TRBJ1-1,-,-,TRBV12-3/TRBV12-4,TGTGCCAGCAGTTTCAGAATGAACACTGAAGCTTTCTTT,CASSFRMNTEAFF
14,TRBJ1-1,-,-,TRBV6-5,TGTGCCAGCAGTTACTCGATGGCGGGAACTGAAGCTTTCTTT,CASSYSMAGTEAFF
13,TRBJ2-7,TRBD1,-,TRBV5-1,TGCGCCAGCAGGCCGGGACAGCGTAATGAGCAGTACTTC,CASRPGQRNEQYF
14,TRBJ2-3,TRBD1,-,TRBV27,TGTGCCAGCACCACCGGACAGGGCACAGATACGCAGTATTTT,CASTTGQGTDTQYF
16,TRBJ2-5,TRBD2,-,TRBV9,TGTGCCAGCAGCGTATCTAGCGGGGGGGCCCAAGAGACCCAGTACTTC,CASSVSSGGAQETQYF
12,TRBJ1-1,TRBD1,-,TRBV3-1/TRBV3-2,TGTGCCAGCAGCATCAGGGGGACTGAAGCTTTCTTT,CASSIRGTEAFF
11,TRBJ1-1,-,-,TRBV29-1,TGCAGCGTCGGACAGAACACTGAAGCTTTCTTT,CSVGQNTEAFF
14,TRBJ2-7,-,-,TRBV9,TGTGCCAGCAGCGTAGGGGCGCAGACCTACGAGCAGTACTTC,CASSVGAQTYEQYF